The rows below give T cell receptor beta chains drawn from one sample of a study of CD8 T cells in ankylosing spondylitis. Each CDR3 protein gets one entry after TCRdb re-called the 5' RACE reads with MiXCR. The table lists some 200,000 distinct CDR3 sequences, roughly 26% of them singletons. The sample was blood, either unsorted or a sorted T cell fraction (not recorded which). Receptor source: a male donor with ankylosing spondylitis or in good health (not recorded which). Each CDR3 is given with its conserved first and last residue. The order of the fields is clone size, V gene, D gene, CDR3 length, J gene, CDR3 DNA, CDR3 protein. D genes are given only for firm matches. Clone size is stated in some rows and not others, as once, few, many or a class when expanded.

>few|TRBV20-1|NA|14|TRBJ2-1
TGCAGTGCGGTAGCGCATCGAGAGTACAATGAGCAGTTCTTC
CSAVAHREYNEQFF
>few|TRBV5-6|TRBD2|18|TRBJ2-7
TGTGCCAGCAGCTTGGCCGTGGGACTAGCGGGAGGGGGCTACGAGCAGTACTTC
CASSLAVGLAGGGYEQYF
>NA|TRBV20-1|NA|14|TRBJ2-5
TGCAGTGCCGAGGGCCTCACGGGCCAAGAGACCCAGTACTTC
CSAEGLTGQETQYF
>once|TRBV4-1|NA|17|TRBJ2-2
TGCGCCAGCAGCCAATCCCGTTACGGGAGTAGAACCGGGGAGCTGTTTTTT
CASSQSRYGSRTGELFF
>once|TRBV10-2|NA|16|TRBJ2-7
TGCGCCAGCAGTGACCTAAGACTAGGGGGACATCTCGAGCAGTACTTC
CASSDLRLGGHLEQYF
>few|TRBV20-1|TRBD1|13|TRBJ2-7
TGCAGTGCTCCCCGGGACAGGGACTACGAGCAGTACTTC
CSAPRDRDYEQYF
>NA|TRBV20-1|TRBD1|15|TRBJ1-2
TGCAGTGGCGGGACAGCGGCAACCCCTAACTATGGCTACACCTTC
CSGGTAATPNYGYTF
>few|TRBV20-1|TRBD2|14|TRBJ2-1
TGCAGTGCGCCAGGACTAGCGGGACTCGATGAGCAGTTCTTC
CSAPGLAGLDEQFF
>few|TRBV7-2|TRBD2|16|TRBJ2-1
TGTGCCAGCAGCTTATCAGCGGGAGTGACCTACAATGAGCAGTTCTTC
CASSLSAGVTYNEQFF
>few|TRBV29-1|NA|11|TRBJ2-5
TGCAGCGTTGGGTCCTCTGTGACCCAGTACTTC
CSVGSSVTQYF
>NA|TRBV29-1|TRBD2|15|TRBJ2-3
TGCAGCGTGGAAGGGACTAGCGGGAGTCCAAATACGCAGTATTTT
CSVEGTSGSPNTQYF
>NA|TRBV29-1|TRBD1|13|TRBJ2-1
TGCAGCGCCGACAGGGGCCGTCCCAATGAGCAGTTCTTC
CSADRGRPNEQFF
>NA|TRBV29-1|NA|13|TRBJ1-3
TGCAGCGCAAAGAAAGAGGTGGGAAACACCATATATTTT
CSAKKEVGNTIYF
>NA|TRBV10-2|NA|11|TRBJ2-3
TGCGCCAGCAGTGCTGACTATACGCAGTATTTT
CASSADYTQYF
>few|TRBV29-1|NA|12|TRBJ2-1
TGCAGCGCTACCCGGGACATGGGCGGGCAGTTCTTC
CSATRDMGGQFF
>many|TRBV20-1|TRBD1|16|TRBJ2-1
TGCAGTGCTCAAACCAACCGGGACAGGGCCAATCATGAGCAGTTCTTC
CSAQTNRDRANHEQFF
>NA|TRBV11-2|NA|12|TRBJ2-1
TGTGCCAGCAGCTCTGGGACCGGGGAGCAGTTCTTC
CASSSGTGEQFF
>NA|TRBV2|TRBD1|15|TRBJ2-7
TGTGCCAGCAGTGTCCTTTGGGGGACAGGGAGCGAGCAGTACTTC
CASSVLWGTGSEQYF
>NA|TRBV20-1|NA|11|TRBJ2-7
TGCAGTGCTACATCAGACTACGAGCAGTACTTC
CSATSDYEQYF
>many|TRBV4-2|TRBD2|19|TRBJ2-2
TGTGCCAGCAGCCAAGACCTTCCTACTAGCGGGAGGTTCACCGGGGAGCTGTTTTTT
CASSQDLPTSGRFTGELFF
>NA|TRBV20-1|NA|12|TRBJ2-2
TGCAGTGTAGGCCGTGCCACCGGGGAGCTGTTTTTT
CSVGRATGELFF
>few|TRBV5-6|NA|15|TRBJ2-7
TGTGCCAGCAGTCGCCCGGTGGGCAGGCGGTCCGAGCAGTACTTC
CASSRPVGRRSEQYF
>few|TRBV20-1|TRBD2|20|TRBJ2-1
TGCAGTGCTAGAGAGACCCACCGCAGTAGCGGGAGAAGGGGATACAATGAGCAGTTCTTC
CSARETHRSSGRRGYNEQFF
>NA|TRBV3-1|TRBD1|19|TRBJ2-6
TGTGCCACCTGCCAAGTTGTGACAGGGGAGAACTCTGGGGCCAACGTCCTGACTTTC
CATCQVVTGENSGANVLTF
>NA|TRBV29-1|NA|12|TRBJ2-5
TGCAGCGTTTCCCAGCCCGGCGGGACCCAGTACTTC
CSVSQPGGTQYF
>few|TRBV12-3/TRBV12-4|NA|14|TRBJ1-1
TGTGCCAGCCGCCTAGGGGTCGGGGACACTGAAGCTTTCTTT
CASRLGVGDTEAFF
>many|TRBV29-1|TRBD1|15|TRBJ2-3
TGCAGCGTCCGACAGGGACGATCCGGGCCAGATACGCAGTATTTT
CSVRQGRSGPDTQYF